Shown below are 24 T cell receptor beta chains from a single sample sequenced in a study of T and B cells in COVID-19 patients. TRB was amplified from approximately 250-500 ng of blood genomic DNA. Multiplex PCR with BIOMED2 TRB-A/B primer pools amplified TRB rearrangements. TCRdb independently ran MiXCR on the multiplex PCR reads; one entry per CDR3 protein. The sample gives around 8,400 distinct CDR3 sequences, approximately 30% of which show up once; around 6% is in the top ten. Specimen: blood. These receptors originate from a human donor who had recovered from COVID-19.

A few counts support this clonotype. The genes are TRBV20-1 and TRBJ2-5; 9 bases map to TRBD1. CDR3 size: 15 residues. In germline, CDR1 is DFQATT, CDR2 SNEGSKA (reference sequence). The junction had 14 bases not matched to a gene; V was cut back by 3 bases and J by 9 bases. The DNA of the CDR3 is TGCAGTGCTAGTAGTAGGGACAGGGCCTCGCAGGCCCAGTACTTC. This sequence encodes CSASSRDRASQAQYF.

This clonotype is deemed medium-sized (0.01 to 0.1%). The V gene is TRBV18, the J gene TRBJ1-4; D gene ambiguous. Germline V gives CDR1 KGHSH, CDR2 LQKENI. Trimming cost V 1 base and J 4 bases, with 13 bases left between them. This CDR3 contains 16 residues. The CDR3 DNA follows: TGTGCCAGCTCACCACAACCCGAGGTCATTAATGAAAAACTGTTTTTT. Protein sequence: CASSPQPEVINEKLFF.

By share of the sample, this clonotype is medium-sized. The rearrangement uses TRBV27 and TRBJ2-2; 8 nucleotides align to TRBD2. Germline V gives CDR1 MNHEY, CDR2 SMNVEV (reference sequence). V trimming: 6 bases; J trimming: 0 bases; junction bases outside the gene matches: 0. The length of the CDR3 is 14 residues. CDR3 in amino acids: CASRRGANTGELFF. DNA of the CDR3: TGTGCCAGCAGGCGGGGGGCGAACACCGGGGAGCTGTTTTTT.

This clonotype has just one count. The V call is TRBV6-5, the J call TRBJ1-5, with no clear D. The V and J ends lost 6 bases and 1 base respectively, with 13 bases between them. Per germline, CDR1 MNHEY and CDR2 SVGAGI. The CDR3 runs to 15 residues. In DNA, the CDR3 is TGTGCCAGCAGCACGGACCGGGCGAGCAATCAGCCCCAGCATTTT. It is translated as CASSTDRASNQPQHF.

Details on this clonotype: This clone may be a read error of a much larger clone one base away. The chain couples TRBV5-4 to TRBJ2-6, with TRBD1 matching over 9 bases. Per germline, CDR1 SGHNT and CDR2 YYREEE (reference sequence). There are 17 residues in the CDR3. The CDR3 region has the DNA TGTGACAGCAGCGCTGACAGGGGGTTATCTGGGGCCAACGTCCTGACTTTC. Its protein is CDSSADRGLSGANVLTF.

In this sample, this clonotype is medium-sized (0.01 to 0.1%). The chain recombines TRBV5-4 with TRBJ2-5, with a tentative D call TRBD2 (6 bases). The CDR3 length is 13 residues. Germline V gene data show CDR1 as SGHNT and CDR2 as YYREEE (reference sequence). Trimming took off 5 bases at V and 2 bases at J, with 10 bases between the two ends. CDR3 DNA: TGTGCCAGCAGGAGGGACTTGCAAGAGACCCAGTACTTC. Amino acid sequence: CASRRDLQETQYF.

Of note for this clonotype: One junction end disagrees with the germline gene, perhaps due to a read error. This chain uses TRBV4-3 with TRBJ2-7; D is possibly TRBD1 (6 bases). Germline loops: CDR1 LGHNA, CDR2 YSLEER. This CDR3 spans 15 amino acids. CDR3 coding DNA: TGCGCCAGCAGACAAGAACCAGTGCAGGGGTACGAGCAGTACTTC. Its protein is CASRQEPVQGYEQYF.

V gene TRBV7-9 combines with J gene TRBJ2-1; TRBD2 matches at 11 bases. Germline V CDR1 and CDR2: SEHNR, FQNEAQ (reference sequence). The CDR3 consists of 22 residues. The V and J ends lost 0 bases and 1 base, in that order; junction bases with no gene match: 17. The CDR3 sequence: CASSLARVAGGPLPVSYNEQFF. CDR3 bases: TGTGCCAGCAGCTTAGCGAGGGTAGCGGGGGGGCCCTTGCCCGTTTCCTACAATGAGCAGTTCTTC. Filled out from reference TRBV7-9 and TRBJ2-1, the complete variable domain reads DTGVSQNPRHKITKRGQNVTFRCDPISEHNRLYWYRQTLGQGPEFLTYFQNEAQLEKSRLLSDRFSAERPKGSFSTLEIQRTEQGDSAMYLCASSLARVAGGPLPVSYNEQFFGPGTRLTVL.

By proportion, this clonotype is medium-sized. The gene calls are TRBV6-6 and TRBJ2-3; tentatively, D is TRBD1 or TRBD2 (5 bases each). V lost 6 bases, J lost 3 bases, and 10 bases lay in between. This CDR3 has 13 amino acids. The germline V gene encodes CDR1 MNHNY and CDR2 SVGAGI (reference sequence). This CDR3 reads CASSRDETDTQYF. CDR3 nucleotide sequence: TGTGCCAGCAGCCGGGACGAAACAGATACGCAGTATTTT.

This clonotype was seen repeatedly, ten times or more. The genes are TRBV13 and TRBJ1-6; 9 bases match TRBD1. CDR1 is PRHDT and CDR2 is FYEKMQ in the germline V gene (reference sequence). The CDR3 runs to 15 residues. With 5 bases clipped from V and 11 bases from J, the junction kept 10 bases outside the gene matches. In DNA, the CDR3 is TGTGCCAGCAGCCCGAGGGACAGGGTTTCGGCACCCCTCCACTTT. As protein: CASSPRDRVSAPLHF. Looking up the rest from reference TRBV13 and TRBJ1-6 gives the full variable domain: AAGVIQSPRHLIKEKRETATLKCYPIPRHDTVYWYQQGPGQDPQFLISFYEKMQSDKGSIPDRFSAQQFSDYHSELNMSSLELGDSALYFCASSPRDRVSAPLHFGNGTRLTVT.

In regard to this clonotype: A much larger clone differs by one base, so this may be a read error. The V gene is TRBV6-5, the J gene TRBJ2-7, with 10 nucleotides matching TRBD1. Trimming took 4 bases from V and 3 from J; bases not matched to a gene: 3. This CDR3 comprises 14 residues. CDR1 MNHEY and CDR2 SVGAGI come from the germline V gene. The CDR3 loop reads CASSSGQGVYEQYV. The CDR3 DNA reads TGTGCCAGCAGTTCAGGACAGGGGGTCTACGAGCAGTACGTC.

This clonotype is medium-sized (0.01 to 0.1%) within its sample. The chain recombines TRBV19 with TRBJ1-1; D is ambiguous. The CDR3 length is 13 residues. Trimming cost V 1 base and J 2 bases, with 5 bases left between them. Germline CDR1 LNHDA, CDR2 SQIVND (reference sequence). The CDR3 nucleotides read TGTGCCAGTAGTATAGGGGGAAACACTGAAGCTTTCTTT. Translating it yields CASSIGGNTEAFF.

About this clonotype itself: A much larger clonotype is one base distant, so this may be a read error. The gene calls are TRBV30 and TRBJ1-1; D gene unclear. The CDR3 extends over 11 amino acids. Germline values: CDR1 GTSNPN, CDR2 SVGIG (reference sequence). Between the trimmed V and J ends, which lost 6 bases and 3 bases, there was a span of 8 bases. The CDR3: CACSTYTEAFF. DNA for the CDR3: TGTGCCTGCAGTACGTACACTGAAGCTTTCTTT. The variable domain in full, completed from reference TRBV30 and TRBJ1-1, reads SQTIHQWPATLVQPVGSPLSLECTVEGTSNPNLYWYRQAAGRGLQLLFYSVGIGQISSEVPQNLSASRPQDRQFILSSKKLLLSDSGFYLCACSTYTEAFFGQGTRLTVV.

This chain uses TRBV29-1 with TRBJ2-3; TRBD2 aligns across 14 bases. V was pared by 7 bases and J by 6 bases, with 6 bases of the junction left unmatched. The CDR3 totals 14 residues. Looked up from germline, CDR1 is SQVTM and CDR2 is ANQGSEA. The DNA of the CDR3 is TGCAGCGGGACTAGCGGGGGGCCGGGGGATACGCAGTATTTT. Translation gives CSGTSGGPGDTQYF.

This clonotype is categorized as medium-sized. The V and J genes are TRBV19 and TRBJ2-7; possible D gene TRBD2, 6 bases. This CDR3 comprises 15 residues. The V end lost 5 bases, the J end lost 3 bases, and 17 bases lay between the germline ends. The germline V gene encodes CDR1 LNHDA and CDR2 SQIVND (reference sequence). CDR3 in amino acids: CASSPRGYTNYEQYF. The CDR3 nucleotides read TGTGCCAGTAGTCCCCGGGGGTATACAAACTACGAGCAGTACTTC.

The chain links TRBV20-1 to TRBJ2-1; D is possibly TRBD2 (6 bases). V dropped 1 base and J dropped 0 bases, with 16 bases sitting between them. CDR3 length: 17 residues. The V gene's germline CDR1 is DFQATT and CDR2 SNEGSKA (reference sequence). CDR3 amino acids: CSARGASVESSYNEQFF. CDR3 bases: TGCAGTGCTAGAGGCGCTAGCGTCGAGAGCTCCTACAATGAGCAGTTCTTC.

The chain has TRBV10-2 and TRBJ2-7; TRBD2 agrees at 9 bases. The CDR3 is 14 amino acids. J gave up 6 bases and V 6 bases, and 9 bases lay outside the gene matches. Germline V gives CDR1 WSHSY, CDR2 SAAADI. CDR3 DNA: TGCGCCAGCAGCACCAGCGGGGGGCCCTCCGAGCAGTACGTC. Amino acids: CASSTSGGPSEQYV.

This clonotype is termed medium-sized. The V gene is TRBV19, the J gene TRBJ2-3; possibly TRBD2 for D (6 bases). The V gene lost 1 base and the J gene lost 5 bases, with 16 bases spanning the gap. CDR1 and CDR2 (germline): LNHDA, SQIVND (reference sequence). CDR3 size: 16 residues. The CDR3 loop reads CASSIGGTSSGDTQYF. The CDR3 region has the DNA TGTGCCAGTAGTATAGGAGGGACTTCATCAGGAGATACGCAGTATTTT.

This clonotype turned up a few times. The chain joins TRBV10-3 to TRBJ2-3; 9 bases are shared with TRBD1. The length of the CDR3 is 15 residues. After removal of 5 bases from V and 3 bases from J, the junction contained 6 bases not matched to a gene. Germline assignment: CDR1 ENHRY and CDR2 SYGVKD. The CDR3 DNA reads TGTGCCATCAGTCCCCCGGGACAGGGAACAGATACGCAGTATTTT. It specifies CAISPPGQGTDTQYF.

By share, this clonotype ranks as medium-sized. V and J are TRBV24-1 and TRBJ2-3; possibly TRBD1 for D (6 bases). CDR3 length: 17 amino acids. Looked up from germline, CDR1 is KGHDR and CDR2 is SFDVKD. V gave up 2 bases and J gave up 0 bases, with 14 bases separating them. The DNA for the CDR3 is TGTGCCACCAGTGATTGGCCGGGACAAACAAGCACAGATACGCAGTATTTT. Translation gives CATSDWPGQTSTDTQYF.

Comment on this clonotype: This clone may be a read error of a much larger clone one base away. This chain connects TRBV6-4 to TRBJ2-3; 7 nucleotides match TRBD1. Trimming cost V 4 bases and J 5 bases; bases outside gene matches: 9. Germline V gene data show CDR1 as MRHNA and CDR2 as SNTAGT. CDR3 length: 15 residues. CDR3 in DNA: TGTGCCAGCAGTGTCTCTGGGTCAGGGGGAGATACGCAGTATTTT. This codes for CASSVSGSGGDTQYF.

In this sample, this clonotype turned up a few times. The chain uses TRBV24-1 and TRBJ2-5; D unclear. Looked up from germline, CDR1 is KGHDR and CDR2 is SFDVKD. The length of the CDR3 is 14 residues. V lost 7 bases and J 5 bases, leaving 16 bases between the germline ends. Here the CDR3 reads CATSGRSPRETQYF. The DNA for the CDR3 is TGTGCCACCAGCGGCAGGTCCCCCAGGGAGACCCAGTACTTC.

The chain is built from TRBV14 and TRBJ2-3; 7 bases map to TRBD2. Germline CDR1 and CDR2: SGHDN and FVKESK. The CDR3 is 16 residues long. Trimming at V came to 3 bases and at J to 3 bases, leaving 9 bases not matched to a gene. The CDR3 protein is CASSQGRGVGTDTQYF. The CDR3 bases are TGTGCCAGCAGCCAGGGCCGGGGGGTCGGGACAGATACGCAGTATTTT.

This CDR3 reads CASSQERIPSEDTIYF. CDR3 coding DNA: TGTGCCAGCAGCCAAGAGCGAATCCCGAGTGAGGACACCATATATTTT. The genes are TRBV14 and TRBJ1-3, with D hard to call. This CDR3 contains 16 residues. V was trimmed by 0 bases and J by 8 bases, leaving 17 bases between them. Germline values: CDR1 SGHDN, CDR2 FVKESK.